The T cell receptor (beta chain) described here comes from a study of read filtering for tumor transcriptome and immune sequencing. About the research overall: TCR-mapped reads were about 3.5 to 10.27 million with IR-seq versus about 75 to 1,400 with RNA-seq.

General study results and limits: Around 82% of IR-seq clonotypes had a single read, yet these held roughly 3.7% of reads. This fraction held mixed bone marrow immune cells after CD138-negative sorting. Compared with RNA-seq, IR-seq gave much higher clonotype depth and reliability.

The CDR3 extends over 15 amino acids. CDR1 is SGHAT, CDR2 FQDESV, per germline (reference sequence). Trimming took off 9 bases at V and 5 bases at J, with 20 bases between the two ends. Comment on this clonotype: The antigen remains undetermined. A far larger clone lies a single base away; this is likely a read error.

Molecular barcoded adaptors covering alpha/delta and beta/gamma chains were used on 400 to 450 ng RNA. TCRdb reanalysed the reads using MiXCR and keeps one entry per CDR3 protein. This table holds 93,000 or so distinct CDR3 sequences, under 25% found once. This sequence joins TRBV11-1 and TRBJ2-1, with a weak D call TRBD1 (5 bases). Material: a population of CD138-negative cells sorted from bone marrow. The clonotype was recovered from a donor at least 40 years old with multiple myeloma. The DNA for the CDR3 is TGTGCCAGGACCCCTTGGGGCCGAGAGAACAATGAGCAGTTCTTC. Residues: CARTPWGRENNEQFF.